The 4 T cell receptor beta chains below were found in one sample sequenced in a study of shared T cell receptors in the human thymus. The protocol was immunoSEQ multiplex PCR, while the TCRdb copy is restricted to in-frame clones and leaves out a portion. The sample yields 700,000 or so clones, 70% to 90% seen once. These data were likewise used in another study, on human thymus T cells.

The sequenced material came from thymocytes. These receptors were collected from a girl under two years old with a congenital heart defect.

The chain employs TRBV4-1 and TRBJ2-5, with D perhaps matching TRBD2 (6 bases). Germline V gene lookup returns CDR1 MGHRA and CDR2 YSYEKL. CDR3 length: 16 amino acids. V was pared by 0 bases and J by 2 bases, with 13 bases between. CDR3 in amino acids: CASSQDQAGGQETQYF. Written as DNA, the CDR3 is TGCGCCAGCAGCCAAGATCAAGCGGGTGGGCAAGAGACCCAGTACTTC.

The chain employs TRBV10-3 and TRBJ2-3; 7 bases map to TRBD1. The CDR3 sequence is 16 residues long. Trimming cost V 1 base and J 1 base; bases outside gene matches: 5. Germline CDR1 is ENHRY and CDR2 is SYGVKD. For the CDR3, the DNA is TGTGCCATCAGTGAGTGGAGGACAGGACGCACAGATACGCAGTATTTT. Its translation: CAISEWRTGRTDTQYF.

The V and J genes are TRBV6-4 and TRBJ2-1, with a weak D call TRBD2 (6 bases). Germline assignment: CDR1 MRHNA and CDR2 SNTAGT. This CDR3 has 11 residues. The V and J ends lost 7 bases and 14 bases respectively, with 15 bases between them. The CDR3 here is CASTVRTMEFF. The DNA for the CDR3 is TGTGCCAGCACCGTCAGGACTATGGAGTTCTTC.

CDR3 sequence reads: CASGLVPGQANTEAFF. The CDR3 DNA reads TGTGCTAGTGGTTTGGTACCGGGACAGGCGAACACTGAAGCTTTCTTT. This rearrangement joins TRBV12-5 to TRBJ1-1; 8 bases match TRBD1. The CDR3 spans 16 residues. CDR1 LGHNT and CDR2 FRNRAP come from the germline V gene. V lost 0 bases to trimming and J lost 1 base; unmatched junction nucleotides: 4.